This T cell receptor beta chain was identified in a study of blood T cell repertoires in COVID-19. Background on the study: Samples of COVID-19 (acute and convalescent) were obtained from the United States, Italy and Spain. The cDNA or gDNA used as material had been derived from T cells, B-cell-depleted T cells, or PBMCs.

This CDR3 spans 12 amino acids. Per germline, CDR1 SGHTA and CDR2 FQGNSA. The V end lost 3 bases, the J end lost 6 bases, and 3 bases lay between the germline ends. In the original workflow: Researchers report that nucleated cell counts were estimated from reference gene primer amplification. Profiled with immunoSEQ multiplex PCR; TCRdb holds only in-frame clones, not every one. V, J and clone size are those of that table, while D and trimming were read from the DNA. The table has fewer than 250,000 clones, around 83% seen once. The receptor was derived from a woman aged 45-60 years with acute or convalescent COVID-19. This chain uses TRBV7-2 with TRBJ1-6; D remains ambiguous. Sequencing was done on a sample of peripheral blood. The CDR3 nucleotides read TGTGCCAGCAGCTTCAGTAATTCACCCCTCCACTTT. Amino acids: CASSFSNSPLHF. Based on the CDR3 plus reference TRBV7-2 and TRBJ1-6, the full variable domain is GAGVSQSPSNKVTEKGKDVELRCDPISGHTALYWYRQSLGQGLEFLIYFQGNSAPDKSGLPSDRFSAERTGGSVSTLTIQRTQQEDSAVYLCASSFSNSPLHFGNGTRLTVT.